The clone carrying this T cell receptor (beta chain) has at least ten counts. Its antigen is unidentified. V lost 8 bases and J 7 bases, leaving 12 bases between the germline ends. Germline CDR1 and CDR2: MDHEN and SYDVKM. The CDR3 runs 12 residues. Time point denoted: persistent/refractory GD, antithyroid drugs over 5 years with positive TRAb. From PBMCs, RNA was extracted and then used to make the TCR library. The source of the sample is a study of regulatory T cells in long-lasting Graves disease. Study-wide context: Over-5-year antithyroid drug use with positive TSH receptor antibodies defined persistent Graves' disease in the study. Overall study findings and caveats: TRBV28, TRBJ1-2 and TRBJ2-5 emerged as the favored segments in persistent disease.

Construction of the TCR beta libraries employed iRepertoire HTBI primers in conjunction with Arm-PCR of CDR3 regions. As processed by the authors: Across all samples, approximately 68 TRBV segments and 11 to 15 TRBJ segments were identified. TCRdb passed the multiplex PCR reads through MiXCR, listing each CDR3 protein once. The V and J calls follow TCRdb's processing rather than the paper's. Found here are hundreds of thousands of distinct CDR3 sequences, approximately 23% of them singletons; the top ten hold around 12%. The specimen comprised peripheral blood mononuclear cells (PBMCs), sampled when the disease was refractory, from a patient treated with antithyroid drugs. The rearrangement joins TRBV28 to TRBJ1-5; D remains ambiguous. The TCR comes from a female donor with Graves disease. The chain's CDR3 is CASGSSRQPQHF. In nucleotides, the CDR3 is TGTGCCAGCGGTTCCAGCAGGCAGCCCCAGCATTTT.